This is a list of T cell receptor beta chains from one sample in a study of blood T cell repertoires in COVID-19. Using immunoSEQ multiplex PCR, the repertoire was profiled, and TCRdb retains in-frame clones only, with some absent. The profile shows about 51,000 clones, roughly 84% of them singletons. Specimen: peripheral blood. The origin of the receptors is a man between 50 and 59 years old with active COVID-19. The CDR3 runs from the conserved cysteine through the conserved F or W. Each record gives: J gene, clone size, D gene, V gene, CDR3 protein, CDR3 DNA. D genes are given only for firm matches. Expanded clones are given a class, and other clones once, few, many or no size at all.

TRBJ1-5 . TRBD1 TRBV6-2/TRBV6-3 CASSPGGAPSNQPQHF TGTGCCAGCAGTCCAGGGGGAGCGCCTAGCAATCAGCCCCAGCATTTT
TRBJ1-2 . . TRBV15 CATSSPPYEGYTF TGTGCCACCAGCAGCCCCCCCTATGAGGGCTACACCTTC
TRBJ2-7 . TRBD2 TRBV3-1/TRBV3-2 CASSLSGKQYF TGTGCCAGCAGCCTAAGCGGGAAGCAGTACTTC
TRBJ2-5 . TRBD1 TRBV27 CASSHGTEQTQYF TGTGCCAGCAGTCACGGGACAGAACAGACCCAGTACTTC
TRBJ2-1 . . TRBV7-9 CASSLNYNNEQFF TGTGCCAGCAGCTTAAACTACAATAATGAGCAGTTCTTC
TRBJ2-5 . TRBD2 TRBV7-2 CASRPPSGGDQETQYF TGTGCCAGCCGCCCACCTAGCGGGGGGGATCAAGAGACCCAGTACTTC
TRBJ2-7 . TRBD1 TRBV30 CAWRLGRGSSYEQYF TGTGCCTGGAGATTGGGCAGGGGGTCCTCCTACGAGCAGTACTTC
TRBJ2-5 . . TRBV11-2 CASSLQSNQETQYF TGTGCCAGCAGCTTACAGTCAAATCAAGAGACCCAGTACTTC
TRBJ2-2 once . TRBV6-1 CASSETSWAGELFF TGTGCCAGCAGTGAAACTAGCTGGGCCGGGGAGCTGTTTTTT
TRBJ1-1 . TRBD1 TRBV3-1/TRBV3-2 CASSLVGQLRNTEAFF TGTGCCAGCAGCCTCGTGGGACAGCTCCGGAACACTGAAGCTTTCTTT
TRBJ2-6 . . TRBV7-8 CASSLAQVLEANVLTF TGTGCCAGCAGCTTAGCACAGGTCCTCGAGGCCAACGTCCTGACTTTC
TRBJ2-3 . . TRBV4-1 CASSQDNGGPDTQYF TGCGCCAGCAGCCAAGATAACGGCGGGCCAGATACGCAGTATTTT
TRBJ2-3 . TRBD1 TRBV5-1 CASSRQGTKFADTQYF TGCGCCAGCAGTAGACAGGGTACGAAATTCGCAGATACGCAGTATTTT
TRBJ2-3 . . TRBV7-9 CASGAEGYTDTQYF TGTGCCAGCGGAGCGGAGGGCTATACAGATACGCAGTATTTT
TRBJ1-1 . . TRBV9 CASSVVSGRRGTEAFF TGTGCCAGCAGCGTAGTTTCGGGCAGGCGGGGGACTGAAGCTTTCTTT
TRBJ2-5 . TRBD2 TRBV3-1/TRBV3-2 CASSLLTSGDTEETQYF TGTGCCAGCAGCCTGCTAACTAGCGGGGATACGGAGGAGACCCAGTACTTC
TRBJ2-2 . . TRBV6-4 CASSEQGSTGELFF TGTGCCAGCAGTGAACAGGGAAGCACCGGGGAGCTGTTTTTT
TRBJ1-5 . . TRBV3-1/TRBV3-2 CASGQSSNQPQHF TGTGCCAGCGGGCAGAGTAGCAATCAGCCCCAGCATTTT
TRBJ1-4 . . TRBV6-5 CASRRRANEKLFF TGTGCCAGCAGACGAAGAGCTAATGAAAAACTGTTTTTT
TRBJ1-6 few TRBD1 TRBV5-1 CASSLYWDRASSPLHF TGCGCCAGCAGCTTGTACTGGGACAGGGCGAGTTCACCCCTCCACTTT
TRBJ2-3 . . TRBV2 CASGEGGPTDTQYF TGTGCCAGCGGGGAAGGGGGGCCCACAGATACGCAGTATTTT
TRBJ2-1 . TRBD2 TRBV19 CASRLAGVNEQFF TGTGCCAGTAGACTAGCGGGAGTGAATGAGCAGTTCTTC
TRBJ2-2 . TRBD1 TRBV19 CASSILDRGNTGELFF TGTGCCAGTAGTATCCTGGACAGGGGCAACACCGGGGAGCTGTTTTTT
TRBJ1-4 once . TRBV10-2 CAVSTGTSNEKLFF TGCGCCGTCTCTACCGGGACAAGTAATGAAAAACTGTTTTTT
TRBJ1-1 . TRBD1 TRBV5-5 CASSRTGSMNTEAFF TGTGCCAGCAGCCGGACAGGGTCTATGAACACTGAAGCTTTCTTT
TRBJ1-1 . . TRBV15 CATSRDGRDTEAFF TGTGCCACCAGCAGAGATGGCAGGGACACTGAAGCTTTCTTT
TRBJ2-7 . . TRBV4-3 CASSQERAYEQYF TGCGCCAGCAGCCAGGAGAGGGCCTACGAGCAGTACTTC
TRBJ2-7 . . TRBV2 CASRTDTTYEQYF TGTGCCAGCAGGACGGACACCACCTACGAGCAGTACTTC
TRBJ2-7 many . TRBV28 CASSLYWGRASYEQYF TGTGCCAGCAGTTTATACTGGGGGCGGGCCTCCTACGAGCAGTACTTC
TRBJ2-1 . TRBD2 TRBV27 CASSPRRGGSSGGNEQFF TGTGCCAGCAGTCCCCGGAGGGGCGGGAGCTCCGGGGGAAATGAGCAGTTCTTC
TRBJ2-3 . . TRBV15 CATSSWPNTQYF TGTGCCACCAGCTCTTGGCCGAATACGCAGTATTTT
TRBJ2-7 . TRBD2 TRBV10-3 CAIKGRERTYEQYF TGTGCCATCAAGGGGCGGGAGCGAACCTACGAGCAGTACTTC
TRBJ1-1 . . TRBV5-1 CASSLVSQGETEAFF TGCGCCAGCAGCTTGGTGTCCCAGGGCGAGACTGAAGCTTTCTTT
TRBJ1-2 . . TRBV5-1 CASREGNYGYTF TGCGCCAGCAGAGAGGGTAACTATGGCTACACCTTC
TRBJ2-3 . TRBD2 TRBV10-2 CASKRAGGWLDTQYF TGCGCCAGCAAAAGAGCGGGGGGTTGGTTAGATACGCAGTATTTT
TRBJ1-2 . TRBD1 TRBV5-5 CASSRTGQGIGGYTF TGTGCCAGCAGCCGCACAGGACAGGGTATAGGTGGCTACACCTTC
TRBJ2-1 . TRBD2 TRBV7-2 CASSSPPGLAGVRNEQFF TGTGCCAGCAGCTCGCCACCGGGACTAGCGGGAGTAAGGAATGAGCAGTTCTTC
TRBJ2-5 . . TRBV19 CASSGGKETQYF TGTGCCAGTAGTGGGGGGAAAGAGACCCAGTACTTC
TRBJ2-7 . TRBD2 TRBV7-2 CASSRSGGAIYEQYF TGTGCCAGCAGCAGGAGCGGGGGGGCAATTTACGAGCAGTACTTC
TRBJ2-7 . . TRBV11-2 CASSLPWGLRSEQYF TGTGCCAGCAGCCTACCTTGGGGCTTAAGAAGCGAGCAGTACTTC
TRBJ1-2 . . TRBV6-5 CASGQGNYGYTF TGTGCCTCAGGCCAGGGAAACTATGGCTACACCTTC
TRBJ2-2 . . TRBV4-2 CASSQSWGQGELFF TGTGCCAGCAGCCAATCATGGGGGCAGGGGGAGCTGTTTTTT
TRBJ1-2 . . TRBV21-1 CASSADPWADGYGYTF TGTGCCAGCAGCGCCGACCCCTGGGCCGACGGCTATGGCTACACCTTC
TRBJ2-1 . TRBD1 TRBV18 CASSDRQGYNEQFF TGTGCCAGCTCGGACCGACAGGGTTACAATGAGCAGTTCTTC
TRBJ1-5 . . TRBV6-1 CASSEKASYREGSNQPQHF TGTGCCAGCAGTGAAAAGGCCTCCTACAGGGAGGGAAGCAATCAGCCCCAGCATTTT
TRBJ2-7 . . TRBV7-7 CASSAGTAYEQYF TGTGCCAGCAGCGCCGGGACTGCTTACGAGCAGTACTTC
TRBJ2-3 . . TRBV7-9 CASSASPGLGGDTQYF TGTGCCAGCAGCGCCAGCCCGGGACTCGGAGGGGATACGCAGTATTTT
TRBJ1-5 . . TRBV19 CASTKDSANQPQHF TGTGCCAGTACCAAAGACAGTGCTAATCAGCCCCAGCATTTT
TRBJ2-7 . . TRBV27 CASSGIYEQYF TGTGCCAGCAGTGGCATCTACGAGCAGTACTTC
TRBJ2-5 . . TRBV6-6 CASRRGGASQETQYF TGTGCCAGCAGGAGGGGGGGGGCGTCCCAAGAGACCCAGTACTTC
TRBJ1-1 . TRBD1 TRBV2 CASSAGGPNTEAFF TGTGCCAGCAGTGCAGGGGGCCCGAACACTGAAGCTTTCTTT